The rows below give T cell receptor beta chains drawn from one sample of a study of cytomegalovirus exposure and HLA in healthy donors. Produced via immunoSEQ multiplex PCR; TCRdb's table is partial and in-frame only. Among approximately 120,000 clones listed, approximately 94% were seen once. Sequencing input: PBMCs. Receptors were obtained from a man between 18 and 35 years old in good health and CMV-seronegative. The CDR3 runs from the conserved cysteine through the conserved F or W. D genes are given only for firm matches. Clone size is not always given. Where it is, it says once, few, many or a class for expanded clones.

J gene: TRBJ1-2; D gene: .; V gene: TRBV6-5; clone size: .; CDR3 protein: CASSYVLRGGYTF; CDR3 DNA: TGTGCCAGCAGTTACGTGCTCAGGGGAGGCTACACCTTC
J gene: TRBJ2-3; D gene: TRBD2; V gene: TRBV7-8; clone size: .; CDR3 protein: CASSFTSGRWDTQYF; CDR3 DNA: TGTGCCAGCAGCTTTACTAGCGGGAGGTGGGATACGCAGTATTTT
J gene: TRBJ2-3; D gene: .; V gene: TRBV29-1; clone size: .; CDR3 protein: CSATGLSTDTQYF; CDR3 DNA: TGCAGCGCTACAGGGTTGAGCACAGATACGCAGTATTTT
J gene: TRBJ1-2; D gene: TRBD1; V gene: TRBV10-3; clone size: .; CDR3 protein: CAISGQGGYGYTF; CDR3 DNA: TGTGCCATCAGTGGACAGGGAGGATATGGCTACACCTTC
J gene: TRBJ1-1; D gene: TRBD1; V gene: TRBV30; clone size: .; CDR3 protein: CAWRGTGTGETEAFF; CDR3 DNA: TGTGCCTGGAGAGGTACCGGGACAGGGGAGACTGAAGCTTTCTTT
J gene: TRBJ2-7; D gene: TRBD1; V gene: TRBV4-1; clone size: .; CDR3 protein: CASSYGTGSYEQYF; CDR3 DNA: TGCGCCAGCAGCTACGGGACAGGGTCCTACGAGCAGTACTTC
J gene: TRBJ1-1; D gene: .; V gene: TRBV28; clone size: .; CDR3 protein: CASSLRAGTEAFF; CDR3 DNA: TGTGCCAGCAGTTTAAGGGCGGGAACTGAAGCTTTCTTT
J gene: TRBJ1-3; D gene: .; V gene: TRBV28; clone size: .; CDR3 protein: CASSLRRDSGNTIYF; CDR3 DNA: TGTGCCAGCAGCCTCCGGAGGGACTCTGGAAACACCATATATTTT
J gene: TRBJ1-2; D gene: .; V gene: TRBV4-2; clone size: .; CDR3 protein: CASSQTQGFSYGYTF; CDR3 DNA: TGTGCCAGCAGCCAAACCCAGGGTTTCTCCTATGGCTACACCTTC
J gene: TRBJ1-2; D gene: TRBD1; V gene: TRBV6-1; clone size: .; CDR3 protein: CASSRQQGAMDGYTF; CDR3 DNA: TGTGCCAGCAGTCGTCAGCAGGGGGCGATGGATGGCTACACCTTC
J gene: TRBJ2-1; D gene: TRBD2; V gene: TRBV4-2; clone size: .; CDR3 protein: CASSHQTSGSSYNEQFF; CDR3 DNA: TGTGCCAGCAGCCACCAGACTAGCGGGAGCTCCTACAATGAGCAGTTCTTC
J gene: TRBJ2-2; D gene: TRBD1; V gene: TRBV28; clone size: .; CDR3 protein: CASSFWTGTANTGELFF; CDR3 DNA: TGTGCCAGCAGTTTTTGGACAGGGACTGCGAACACCGGGGAGCTGTTTTTT
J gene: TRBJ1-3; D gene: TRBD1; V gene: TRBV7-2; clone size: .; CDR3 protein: CASSLVAGGNTIYF; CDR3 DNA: TGTGCCAGCAGCTTAGTTGCAGGGGGGAACACCATATATTTT
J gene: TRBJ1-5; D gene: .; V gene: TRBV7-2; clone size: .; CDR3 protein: CASSYTGLNQPQHF; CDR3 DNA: TGTGCCAGCAGTTACACAGGTTTGAATCAGCCCCAGCATTTT
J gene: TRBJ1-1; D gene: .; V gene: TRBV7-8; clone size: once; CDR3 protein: CASSSYRADLRAFF; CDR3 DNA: TGTGCCAGCAGCTCCTACAGGGCGGACCTTCGGGCTTTCTTT
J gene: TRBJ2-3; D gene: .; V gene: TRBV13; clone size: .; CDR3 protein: CASRTSRGTDTQYF; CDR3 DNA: TGTGCCAGCAGGACTAGCAGGGGAACAGATACGCAGTATTTT
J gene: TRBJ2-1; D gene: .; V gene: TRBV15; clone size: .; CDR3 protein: CATGRGGDYNEQFF; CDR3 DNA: TGTGCCACGGGTCGCGGAGGGGACTACAATGAGCAGTTCTTC
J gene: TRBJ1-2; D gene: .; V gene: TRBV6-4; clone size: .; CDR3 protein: CASSPWGLANYGYTF; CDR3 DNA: TGTGCCAGCAGTCCCTGGGGGCTAGCTAACTATGGCTACACCTTC
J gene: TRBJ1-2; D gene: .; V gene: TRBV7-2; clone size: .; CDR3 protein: CASSLEQGVRNTF; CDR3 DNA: TGTGCCAGCAGCTTAGAACAGGGAGTGAGGAACACCTTC
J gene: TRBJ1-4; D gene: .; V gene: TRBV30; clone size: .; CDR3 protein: CAWRREGEKLFF; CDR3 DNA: TGTGCCTGGAGAAGGGAGGGGGAAAAACTGTTTTTT
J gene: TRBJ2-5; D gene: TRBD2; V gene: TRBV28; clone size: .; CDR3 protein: CASIQTSGGQETQYF; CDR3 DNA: TGTGCCAGCATTCAGACTAGCGGGGGCCAAGAGACCCAGTACTTC
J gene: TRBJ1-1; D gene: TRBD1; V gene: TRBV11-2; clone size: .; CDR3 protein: CASSLGWTGGTEAFF; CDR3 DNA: TGTGCCAGCAGCTTGGGATGGACAGGGGGCACTGAAGCTTTCTTT
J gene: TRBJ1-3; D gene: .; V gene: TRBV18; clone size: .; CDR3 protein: CASSTAFDSGNTIYF; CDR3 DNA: TGTGCCAGCTCAACAGCTTTCGACTCTGGAAACACCATATATTTT
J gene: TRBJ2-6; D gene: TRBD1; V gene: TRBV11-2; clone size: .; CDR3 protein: CASSLGTGGLSGANVLTF; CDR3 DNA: TGTGCCAGCAGCTTAGGGACAGGGGGCCTCTCTGGGGCCAACGTCCTGACTTTC
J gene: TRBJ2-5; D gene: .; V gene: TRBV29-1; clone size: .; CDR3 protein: CSVERPGETQYF; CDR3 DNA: TGCAGCGTTGAGCGGCCTGGAGAGACCCAGTACTTC
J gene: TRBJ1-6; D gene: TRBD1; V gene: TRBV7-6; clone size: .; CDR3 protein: CASSLEGGGSPLHF; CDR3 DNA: TGTGCCAGCAGCTTAGAAGGGGGCGGATCACCCCTCCACTTT
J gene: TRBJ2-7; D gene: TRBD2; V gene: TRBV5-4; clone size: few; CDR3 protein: CASSPPTSGRETEQYF; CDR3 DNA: TGTGCCAGCAGCCCACCGACTAGCGGGAGGGAGACCGAGCAGTACTTC
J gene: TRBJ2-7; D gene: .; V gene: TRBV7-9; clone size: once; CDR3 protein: CASSLPAQGHDEQYF; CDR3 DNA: TGTGCCAGCAGCTTACCCGCTCAGGGGCACGACGAGCAGTACTTC